This T cell receptor (beta chain) was retrieved from a study of OX40 agonist ivuxolimab in advanced cancers. Study-level results: By week 6 at 0.1 to 3.0 mg/kg, blood CD4+ and CD8+ T cells had expanded clonally.

Profiling relied on immunoSEQ multiplex PCR, and the TCRdb table lists in-frame clones only, not all of them. This sample has about 46,000 clones, with around nine tenths found just once. CDR1 is LNHDA and CDR2 is SQIVND in the germline V gene (reference sequence). CDR3 size: 14 residues. Trimming cost V 1 base and J 0 bases, with 4 bases left between them. A word on this clone: The antigen is undetermined.

This chain connects TRBV19 to TRBJ2-1; D is ambiguous. This sequence originates from an adult with an advanced solid tumor such as melanoma, head and neck, liver or kidney cancer. The sequences come from CD4+ or CD8+ T cells sorted from blood, collected in a trial of the OX40 agonist ivuxolimab. The CDR3 loop is CASSIADSYNEQFF. CDR3 bases: TGTGCCAGTAGTATAGCGGACTCCTACAATGAGCAGTTCTTC.